This T cell receptor beta chain was recorded in a study of blood T cell repertoires in COVID-19. In the original processing: Amplification with reference gene primers provided the estimates of nucleated cell counts. TCRdb keeps only in-frame clones here, not all; method: immunoSEQ multiplex PCR. The V and J calls and clone size come from that table; D and trimming were worked out from the DNA. The table has around 330,000 clones, roughly 90% seen once. Germline values: CDR1 SGDLS, CDR2 YYNGEE. V lost 0 bases, J lost 5 bases, and 2 bases stayed unmatched. The CDR3 runs to 14 residues. Sequencing was carried out using PBMCs or T cells enriched from blood (not recorded which). The TCR comes from a man between 60 and 75 years old who had recovered from COVID-19. The V and J genes are TRBV9 and TRBJ1-2; 9 nucleotides match TRBD1. CDR3: CASSVDRGHYGYTF. The CDR3 DNA is TGTGCCAGCAGCGTAGACAGGGGGCATTATGGCTACACCTTC.